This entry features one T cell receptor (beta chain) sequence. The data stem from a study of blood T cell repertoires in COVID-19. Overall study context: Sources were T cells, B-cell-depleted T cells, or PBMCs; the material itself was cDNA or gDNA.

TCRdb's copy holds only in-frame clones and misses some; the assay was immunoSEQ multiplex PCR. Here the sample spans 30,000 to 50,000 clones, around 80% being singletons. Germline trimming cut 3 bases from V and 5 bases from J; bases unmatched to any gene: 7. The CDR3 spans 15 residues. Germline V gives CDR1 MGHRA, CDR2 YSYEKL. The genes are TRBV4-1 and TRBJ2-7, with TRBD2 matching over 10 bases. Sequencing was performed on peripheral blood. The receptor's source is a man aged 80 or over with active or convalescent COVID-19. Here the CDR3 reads CASSHPGLATDEQYF. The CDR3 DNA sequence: TGCGCCAGCAGCCATCCGGGACTAGCGACCGACGAGCAGTACTTC.